This entry lists 27 T cell receptor beta chains sequenced from one sample in a study of blood T cell repertoires in COVID-19. TCRdb's copy holds only in-frame clones and misses some; the assay was immunoSEQ multiplex PCR. Of around 70,000 clones in the sample, about nine tenths were seen once. The sample taken for sequencing was peripheral blood. These receptors originate from a woman aged 18 to 35 with acute or convalescent COVID-19.

V and J are TRBV5-6 and TRBJ1-6, with D hard to call. V was cut by 4 bases and J by 13 bases, with 12 bases left in between. The CDR3 extends over 12 amino acids. Germline V gene data show CDR1 as SGHDT and CDR2 as YYEEEE. CDR3 sequence (DNA): TGTGCCAGCAGCCGAGGTCCTTCCCCCCTCCACTTT. This sequence encodes CASSRGPSPLHF.

This clone was picked up one time. The genes are TRBV27 and TRBJ1-1; the match to TRBD1 covers 8 bases. V was clipped by 6 bases and J by 6 bases; unmatched bases: 12. Germline assignment: CDR1 MNHEY and CDR2 SMNVEV (reference sequence). The CDR3 has 15 residues. The CDR3 protein is CASSPGRGQGSEAFF. CDR3 coding DNA: TGTGCCAGCAGCCCCGGCAGGGGGCAGGGCTCTGAAGCTTTCTTT.

Details on this clone: The identical CDR3 is also encoded by other nucleotide sequences in the sample. The V call is TRBV19, the J call TRBJ2-2; 7 bases line up with TRBD1. Germline CDR1 and CDR2: LNHDA and SQIVND (reference sequence). V gave up 3 bases and J gave up 1 base; unmatched junction bases: 2. The CDR3 consists of 15 residues. CDR3 sequence reads: CASSMRDRNTGELFF. Written as DNA, the CDR3 is TGTGCCAGTAGTATGAGGGACAGGAACACCGGGGAGCTGTTTTTT.

This clone was seen a single time. The CDR3 sequence: CASRGLTNQPQHF. The CDR3 DNA follows: TGTGCCAGCAGAGGACTTACCAATCAGCCCCAGCATTTT. V is TRBV6-5 and J is TRBJ1-5, with D uncertain. V lost 6 bases and J 3 bases, leaving 9 bases between the germline ends. Germline assignment: CDR1 MNHEY and CDR2 SVGAGI. The CDR3 runs 13 residues.

The chain combines TRBV28 with TRBJ2-3, with D perhaps matching TRBD2 (6 bases). Trimming removed 2 bases from V and 0 bases from J, with 9 bases in between. Germline loops: CDR1 MDHEN, CDR2 SYDVKM. There are 15 residues in the CDR3. CDR3 region: CASSLAGPSTDTQYF. CDR3 nucleotide sequence: TGTGCCAGCAGTTTAGCGGGGCCTAGCACAGATACGCAGTATTTT.

The chain's CDR3 is CASSQASGTDTQYF. The DNA for the CDR3 is TGTGCCAGCAGCCAAGCCTCAGGTACAGATACGCAGTATTTT. V is TRBV3-1 (or the pseudogene TRBV3-2) and J is TRBJ2-3; D is undetermined. Trimming left V 1 base short and J 3 bases short, with 8 bases between. Germline CDR1 is LGHDT and CDR2 is YNNKEL (reference sequence). This CDR3 is built from 14 residues.

Only one count was recorded for this clone. The CDR3 DNA reads as TGTGCCAGCAGACTAGACGATGGTAGCAATCAGCCCCAGCATTTT. Protein product: CASRLDDGSNQPQHF. The chain combines TRBV6-5 with TRBJ1-5; D gene ambiguous. Trimming removed 6 bases from V and 0 bases from J, with 12 bases in between. The CDR3 has 15 residues. Germline-derived CDR1 and CDR2 are MNHEY and SVGAGI.

The chain is built from TRBV3-1 (or the pseudogene TRBV3-2) and TRBJ1-2; D might be TRBD1 (6 bases). The CDR3 is 14 amino acids. Trimming left V 4 bases short and J 2 bases short, with 11 bases between. The germline V gene has CDR1 LGHDT and CDR2 YNNKEL (reference sequence). As DNA, the CDR3 is TGTGCCAGCAGCCCGATCGACAGGAACTATGGCTACACCTTC. As protein: CASSPIDRNYGYTF.

V is TRBV5-4 and J is TRBJ2-3; 12 bases align to TRBD2. With V trimmed by 4 bases and J by 5 bases, 8 bases remained unmatched. The CDR3 consists of 16 residues. The germline CDR1 and CDR2 sequences are SGHNT and YYREEE (reference sequence). In DNA form, the CDR3 reads TGTGCCAGCAGCCAGGCTAGGACTAGCGGGGAAGATACGCAGTATTTT. The encoded protein is CASSQARTSGEDTQYF.

This sequence joins TRBV14 and TRBJ2-7, with a possible D match to TRBD1 (5 bases). V was trimmed by 1 base and J by 3 bases, leaving 10 bases between them. Germline assignment: CDR1 SGHDN and CDR2 FVKESK. The CDR3 extends over 14 amino acids. The chain's CDR3 is CASSQASQGYEQYF. For the CDR3, the DNA is TGTGCCAGCAGCCAAGCTAGTCAGGGCTACGAGCAGTACTTC.

This chain connects TRBV5-1 to TRBJ1-1, with a tentative D call TRBD1 (5 bases). V dropped 0 bases and J dropped 6 bases, with 18 bases sitting between them. The CDR3 is 16 amino acids. Germline values: CDR1 SGHRS, CDR2 YFSETQ. CDR3 DNA sequence: TGCGCCAGCAGCTTGGCCCCGCGGGGGAAGGGGCCTGAAGCTTTCTTT. Its protein is CASSLAPRGKGPEAFF.

In this sample, this clone turned up a few times. The rearrangement uses TRBV28 and TRBJ1-1, with 7 positions matching TRBD1. Germline V gene lookup returns CDR1 MDHEN and CDR2 SYDVKM. Germline trimming cut 5 bases from V and 2 bases from J; bases unmatched to any gene: 8. CDR3 length: 15 residues. The CDR3 coding sequence is TGTGCCAGCAGTCTAGACAGGGACCCTAACACTGAAGCTTTCTTT. It encodes CASSLDRDPNTEAFF.

The rearrangement joins TRBV28 to TRBJ2-3; 8 bases map to TRBD2. Germline CDR1 reads MDHEN; CDR2 reads SYDVKM. CDR3 length: 13 residues. CDR3 loop: CGSSGASTDTQYF. For the CDR3, the DNA is TGTGGAAGTAGCGGGGCTAGCACAGATACGCAGTATTTT.

This clone was detected only once. This chain joins TRBV5-6 and TRBJ1-6; 7 bases match TRBD1. This CDR3 has 14 amino acids. Trimming cost V 0 bases and J 10 bases; bases outside gene matches: 4. CDR1 and CDR2 (germline): SGHDT, YYEEEE. CDR3 loop: CASSLETGRSPLHF. CDR3 in DNA: TGTGCCAGCAGCTTGGAGACAGGGCGGTCACCCCTCCACTTT.

The gene calls are TRBV21-1 and TRBJ2-2; TRBD2, as called in the table, went unchecked against the DNA. TRBV21-1 is annotated as a pseudogene. This CDR3 contains 17 residues. CDR3 region: CASRRESMPANTGELFF. The CDR3 DNA reads as TGTGCCAGCAGAAGGGAGAGTATGCCCGCGAACACCGGGGAGCTGTTTTTT.

The chain is built from TRBV18 and TRBJ2-3; possible D gene TRBD2, 6 bases. CDR1 and CDR2 from the germline V gene are KGHSH and LQKENI. V shed 8 bases and J shed 6 bases, with 18 bases lying between them. The CDR3 loop spans 14 amino acids. For the CDR3, the DNA is TGTGCCAGCGCAGGGACCCGCGGGGCCGATACGCAGTATTTT. The encoded protein is CASAGTRGADTQYF.

The chain recombines TRBV28 with TRBJ2-5; D possibly corresponds to TRBD2 (6 bases). The germline V and J ends were trimmed by 10 bases and 3 bases, with 18 bases remaining between them. The germline V gene encodes CDR1 MDHEN and CDR2 SYDVKM. The CDR3 sequence is 14 residues long. The DNA for the CDR3 is TGTGCCACCCGGCGGGGTAGCGGCAAAGAGACCCAGTACTTC. Encoded protein: CATRRGSGKETQYF.

This clone is classed as medium-sized (0.01 to 0.1%). V gene TRBV6-5 combines with J gene TRBJ2-3; 11 nucleotides match TRBD2. V was clipped by 5 bases and J by 6 bases; unmatched bases: 4. CDR3 length: 14 amino acids. Per the germline V gene, CDR1 is MNHEY and CDR2 is SVGAGI. This chain's CDR3 is CASSPSGGPDTQYF. CDR3 in DNA: TGTGCCAGCAGTCCTAGCGGGGGGCCGGATACGCAGTATTTT.

The V gene is TRBV3-1 (or the pseudogene TRBV3-2), the J gene TRBJ1-1, with 9 bases identical to TRBD1. Germline V gives CDR1 LGHDT, CDR2 YNNKEL (reference sequence). Trimming removed 3 bases from V and 10 bases from J; junction bases left unmatched: 6. This CDR3 region has 13 residues. The CDR3 loop reads CASSQGTGGGAFF. DNA of the CDR3: TGTGCCAGCAGCCAGGGTACAGGGGGCGGAGCTTTCTTT.

The chain combines TRBV2 with TRBJ1-2; D gene uncertain. The CDR3 is 13 amino acids. The V and J ends lost 6 bases and 8 bases respectively, with 16 bases between them. CDR1 is SNHLY and CDR2 is FYNNEI in the germline V gene. The CDR3 DNA sequence: TGTGCCAGCAGCCCCTCTCTGTCGGGGGGCTACACCTTC. This translates into CASSPSLSGGYTF.

The rearrangement joins TRBV6-1 to TRBJ2-3; 7 nucleotides agree with TRBD1. V was clipped by 3 bases and J by 2 bases; unmatched bases: 2. The CDR3 covers 14 residues. Germline assignment: CDR1 MNHNS and CDR2 SASEGT. The CDR3 sequence: CASSDRGSTDTQYF. The CDR3 coding sequence is TGTGCCAGCAGTGACAGGGGGTCCACAGATACGCAGTATTTT.

This clone was counted only a few times. V and J are TRBV6-5 and TRBJ1-2, with 8 positions matching TRBD1. The CDR3 is 14 amino acids. Trimming took 8 bases from V and 4 from J; bases not matched to a gene: 9. Germline V gives CDR1 MNHEY, CDR2 SVGAGI. The CDR3 spells CASRWGQVTYGYTF. DNA of the CDR3: TGTGCCAGCCGGTGGGGACAGGTTACCTATGGCTACACCTTC.

The chain has TRBV6-2 or TRBV6-3 and TRBJ1-2, with TRBD1 identical over 8 bases. The CDR3 runs 14 residues. The germline CDR1 and CDR2 sequences are MNHEY and SVGEGT. Germline trimming cut 4 bases from V and 7 bases from J; bases unmatched to any gene: 8. CDR3 sequence (DNA): TGTGCCAGCAGTTCTATAACAGGGGGAAGTGGCTACACCTTC. Translation gives CASSSITGGSGYTF.

This clone has just a few counts. The rearrangement links TRBV28 to TRBJ1-6; TRBD1 might be the D (5 bases). CDR1 is MDHEN, CDR2 SYDVKM, per germline. CDR3 length: 14 residues. V lost 7 bases, J lost 7 bases, and 14 bases lay in between. The CDR3 DNA reads as TGTGCCAGCACCCCCGGCCAGGGAAATTCACCCCTCCACTTT. It specifies CASTPGQGNSPLHF.

The chain joins TRBV27 to TRBJ1-1; the match to TRBD1 covers 8 bases. Germline-derived CDR1 and CDR2 are MNHEY and SMNVEV (reference sequence). V trimming: 4 bases; J trimming: 6 bases; junction bases outside the gene matches: 4. The CDR3 contains 13 residues. The CDR3 loop reads CASSWTGLSEAFF. CDR3 nucleotide sequence: TGTGCCAGCAGTTGGACAGGGCTGTCTGAAGCTTTCTTT.

The chain links TRBV5-1 to TRBJ2-3; TRBD2 agrees at 11 bases. This CDR3 has 16 residues. Germline V gene lookup returns CDR1 SGHRS and CDR2 YFSETQ. V gave up 0 bases and J gave up 2 bases; unmatched junction bases: 2. In DNA form, the CDR3 reads TGCGCCAGCAGCTTGGGACTAGCGGGGTTCACAGATACGCAGTATTTT. Its translation is CASSLGLAGFTDTQYF.

The genes are TRBV6-2 or TRBV6-3 and TRBJ2-5; TRBD2 might be the D (6 bases). The V end was cut by 3 bases, the J end by 5 bases, with 13 bases between. This CDR3 comprises 14 residues. Per the germline V gene, CDR1 is MNHEY and CDR2 is SVGEGT. The CDR3 DNA is TGTGCCAGCAGTTATACCGGCGGGACTGAGACCCAGTACTTC. It yields the protein CASSYTGGTETQYF.